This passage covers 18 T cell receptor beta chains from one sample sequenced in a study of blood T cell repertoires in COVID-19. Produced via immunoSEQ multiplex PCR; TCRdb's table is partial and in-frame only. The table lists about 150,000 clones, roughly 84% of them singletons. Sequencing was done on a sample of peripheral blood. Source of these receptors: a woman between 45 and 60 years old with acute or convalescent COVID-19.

The CDR3 protein is CASSLARTGLRPAQDTQYF. The CDR3 bases are TGTGCCAGCAGCTTGGCCAGGACAGGGTTACGCCCCGCACAAGATACGCAGTATTTT. This chain joins TRBV5-6 and TRBJ2-3, with TRBD1 matching 8 bases. V shed 0 bases, J shed 5 bases, and the junction held 17 bases outside the gene matches. The germline gives CDR1 SGHDT, CDR2 YYEEEE. This CDR3 region has 19 residues.

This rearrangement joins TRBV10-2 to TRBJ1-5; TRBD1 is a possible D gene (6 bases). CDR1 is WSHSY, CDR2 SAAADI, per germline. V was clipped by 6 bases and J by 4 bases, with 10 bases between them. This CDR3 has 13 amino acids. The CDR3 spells CASRQGLNQPQHF. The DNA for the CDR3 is TGCGCCAGCAGACAGGGTCTGAATCAGCCCCAGCATTTT.

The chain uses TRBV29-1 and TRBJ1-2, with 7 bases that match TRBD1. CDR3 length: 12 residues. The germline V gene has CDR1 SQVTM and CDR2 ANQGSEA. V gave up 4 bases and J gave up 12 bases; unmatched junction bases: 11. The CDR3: CSVARGRFGHTF. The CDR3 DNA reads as TGCAGCGTTGCCAGGGGGAGGTTCGGCCACACCTTC.

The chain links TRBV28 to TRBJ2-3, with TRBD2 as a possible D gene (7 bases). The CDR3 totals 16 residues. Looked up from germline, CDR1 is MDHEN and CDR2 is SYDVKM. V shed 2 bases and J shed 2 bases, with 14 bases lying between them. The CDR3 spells CASSLRGAHPTDTQYF. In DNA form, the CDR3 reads TGTGCCAGCAGTTTACGGGGGGCGCACCCCACAGATACGCAGTATTTT. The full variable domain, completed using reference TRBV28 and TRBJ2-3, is DVKVTQSSRYLVKRTGEKVFLECVQDMDHENMFWYRQDPGLGLRLIYFSYDVKMKEKGDIPEGYSVSREKKERFSLILESASTNQTSMYLCASSLRGAHPTDTQYFGPGTRLTVL.

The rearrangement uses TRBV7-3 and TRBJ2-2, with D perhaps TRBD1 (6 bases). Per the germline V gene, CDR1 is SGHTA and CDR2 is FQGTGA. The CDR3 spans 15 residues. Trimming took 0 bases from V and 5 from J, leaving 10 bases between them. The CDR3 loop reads CASSLTGHETGELFF. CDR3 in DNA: TGTGCCAGCAGCTTAACGGGACATGAAACCGGGGAGCTGTTTTTT.

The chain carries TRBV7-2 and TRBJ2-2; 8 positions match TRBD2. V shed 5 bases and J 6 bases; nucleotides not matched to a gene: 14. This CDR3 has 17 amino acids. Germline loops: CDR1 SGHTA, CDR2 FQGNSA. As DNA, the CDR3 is TGTGCCAGCAGCGCCCCCCGGTGGGTAGCGGGACCCGGGGAGCTGTTTTTT. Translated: CASSAPRWVAGPGELFF.

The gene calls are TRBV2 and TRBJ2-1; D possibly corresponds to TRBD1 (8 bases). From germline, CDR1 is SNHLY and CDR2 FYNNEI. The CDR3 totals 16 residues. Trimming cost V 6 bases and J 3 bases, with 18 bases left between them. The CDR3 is CASRQNRGGLYNEQFF. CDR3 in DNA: TGTGCCAGCAGGCAAAACAGGGGGGGTCTCTACAATGAGCAGTTCTTC.

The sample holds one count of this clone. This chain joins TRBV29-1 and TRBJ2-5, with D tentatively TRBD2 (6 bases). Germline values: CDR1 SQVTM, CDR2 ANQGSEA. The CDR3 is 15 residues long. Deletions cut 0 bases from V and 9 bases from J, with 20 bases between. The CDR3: CSVEDRVWEAKSQYF. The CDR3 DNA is TGCAGCGTTGAAGATCGAGTATGGGAGGCTAAATCCCAGTACTTC. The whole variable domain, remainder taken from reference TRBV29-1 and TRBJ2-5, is SAVISQKPSRDICQRGTSLTIQCQVDSQVTMMFWYRQQPGQSLTLIATANQGSEATYESGFVIDKFPISRPNLTFSTLTVSNMSPEDSSIYLCSVEDRVWEAKSQYFGPGTRLLVL.

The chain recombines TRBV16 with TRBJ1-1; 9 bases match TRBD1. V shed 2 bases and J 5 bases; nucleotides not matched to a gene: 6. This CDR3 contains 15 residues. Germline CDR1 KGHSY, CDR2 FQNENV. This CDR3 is CASSQPQTGGTEAFF. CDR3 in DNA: TGTGCCAGCAGCCAACCCCAGACAGGGGGAACTGAAGCTTTCTTT.

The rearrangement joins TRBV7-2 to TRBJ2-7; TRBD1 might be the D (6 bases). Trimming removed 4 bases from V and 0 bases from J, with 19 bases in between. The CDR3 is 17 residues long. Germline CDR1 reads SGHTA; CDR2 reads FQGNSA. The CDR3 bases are TGTGCCAGCAGCTCTTACGGCCCCGGGACAACCTCCTACGAGCAGTACTTC. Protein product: CASSSYGPGTTSYEQYF.

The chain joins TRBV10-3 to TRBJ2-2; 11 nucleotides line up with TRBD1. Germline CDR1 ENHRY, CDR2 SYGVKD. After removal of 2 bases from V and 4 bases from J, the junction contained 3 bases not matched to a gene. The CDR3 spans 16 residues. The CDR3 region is CAISERGTGGTGELFF. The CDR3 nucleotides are TGTGCCATCAGTGAGAGGGGGACAGGGGGCACCGGGGAGCTGTTTTTT.

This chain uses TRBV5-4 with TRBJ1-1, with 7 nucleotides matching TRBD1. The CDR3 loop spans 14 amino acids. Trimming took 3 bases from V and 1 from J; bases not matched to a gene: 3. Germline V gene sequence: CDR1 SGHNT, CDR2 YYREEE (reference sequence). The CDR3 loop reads CASSSGTANTEAFF. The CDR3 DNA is TGTGCCAGCAGCTCGGGGACAGCGAACACTGAAGCTTTCTTT.

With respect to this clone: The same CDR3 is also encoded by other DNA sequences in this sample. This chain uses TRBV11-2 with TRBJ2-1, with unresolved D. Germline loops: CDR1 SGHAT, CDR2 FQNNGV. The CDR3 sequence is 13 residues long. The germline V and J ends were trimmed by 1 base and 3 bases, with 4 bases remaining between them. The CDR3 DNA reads TGTGCCAGCAGCTTAGGACACTACAATGAGCAGTTCTTC. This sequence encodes CASSLGHYNEQFF.

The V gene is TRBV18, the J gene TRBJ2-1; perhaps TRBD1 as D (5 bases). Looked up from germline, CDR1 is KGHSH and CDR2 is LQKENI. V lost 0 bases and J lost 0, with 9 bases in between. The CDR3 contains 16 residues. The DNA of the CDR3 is TGTGCCAGCTCACCACCCCAGGGAAGCTCCTACAATGAGCAGTTCTTC. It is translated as CASSPPQGSSYNEQFF.

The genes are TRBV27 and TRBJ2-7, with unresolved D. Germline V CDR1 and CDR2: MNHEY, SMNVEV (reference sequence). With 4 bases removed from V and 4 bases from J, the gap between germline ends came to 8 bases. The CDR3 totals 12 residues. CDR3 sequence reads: CASSSNRYEQYF. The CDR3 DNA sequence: TGTGCCAGCAGTTCTAATCGATACGAGCAGTACTTC.

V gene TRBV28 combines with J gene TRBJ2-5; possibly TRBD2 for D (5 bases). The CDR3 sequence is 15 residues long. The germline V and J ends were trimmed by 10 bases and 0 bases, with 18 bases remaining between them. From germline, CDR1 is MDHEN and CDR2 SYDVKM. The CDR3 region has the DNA TGTGCCACAAACCCGGGGTCTACGTACCAAGAGACCCAGTACTTC. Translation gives CATNPGSTYQETQYF.

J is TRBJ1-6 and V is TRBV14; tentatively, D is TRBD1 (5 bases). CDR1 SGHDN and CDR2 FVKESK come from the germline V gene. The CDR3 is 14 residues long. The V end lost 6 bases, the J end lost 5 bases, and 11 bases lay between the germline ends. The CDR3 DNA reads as TGTGCCAGCAGTCCAGGGAAACATAATTCACCCCTCCACTTT. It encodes CASSPGKHNSPLHF. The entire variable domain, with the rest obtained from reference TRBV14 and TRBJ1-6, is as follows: EAGVTQFPSHSVIEKGQTVTLRCDPISGHDNLYWYRRVMGKEIKFLLHFVKESKQDESGMPNNRFLAERTGGTYSTLKVQPAELEDSGVYFCASSPGKHNSPLHFGNGTRLTVT.

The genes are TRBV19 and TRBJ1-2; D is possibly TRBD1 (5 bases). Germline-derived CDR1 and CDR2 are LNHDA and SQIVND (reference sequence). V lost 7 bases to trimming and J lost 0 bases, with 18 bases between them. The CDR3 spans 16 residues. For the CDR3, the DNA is TGTGCCAGTACCCAGAGGGAGGGGATCTCTAACTATGGCTACACCTTC. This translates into CASTQREGISNYGYTF.